A single T cell receptor (beta chain) is shown here with its context. The length of the CDR3 is 15 residues. Trimming cost V 6 bases and J 8 bases; bases outside gene matches: 12. Germline CDR1 is SEHNR and CDR2 is FQNEAQ (reference sequence). This record belongs to a study of control samples from healthy donors and cancer patients. Measured with immunoSEQ multiplex PCR; TCRdb has only the in-frame clones, and not every one. This repertoire shows under 200,000 clones, around 95% found once; its top ten account for 8.5%. The receptor's source is a middle-aged woman in good health. The sequenced sample was blood. The V call is TRBV7-9, the J call TRBJ1-4; 7 bases are a match to TRBD1. The DNA for the CDR3 is TGTGCCAGCAGTCCTAAAGGGGACAGAGGAGAAAAACTGTTTTTT. Protein: CASSPKGDRGEKLFF.